One sample yielded the 26 T cell receptor beta chains listed below, sequenced in a study of cytomegalovirus exposure and HLA in healthy donors listed by TCRdb under 2017. The method behind the library was the immunoSEQ multiplex PCR assay. The multiplex PCR relied on a mix of 60 forward primers for TCR Vbeta segments and 13 reverse primers for TCR Jbeta segments. TCRdb's version of the immuneACCESS table is confined to in-frame rearrangements and falls short of the full clone set. An unresolved V gene accounts for under half of the shortfall where checked; the remainder is of unknown origin. In this sample the table shows about 160,000 clones, roughly 79% of which occur a single time. The ten top clones hold less than 15% of the sample. The sample consisted of PBMCs. The receptors shown here come from a woman in her forties or fifties in good health and CMV-seronegative.

V usage is TRBV10-2 and J usage is TRBJ2-1; TRBD2 matches at 7 bases. Looked up from germline, CDR1 is WSHSY and CDR2 is SAAADI. The CDR3 covers 15 residues. With V trimmed by 4 bases and J by 7 bases, 10 bases remained unmatched. CDR3 nucleotide sequence: TGCGCCAGCAGTGTAAGGGGAGGGCCGGGGAATGAGCAGTTCTTC. It specifies CASSVRGGPGNEQFF.

Remarks on this clone: This CDR3 is also generated by other DNA sequences in the sample. This sequence joins TRBV7-9 and TRBJ1-1, with TRBD1 matching over 7 bases. Germline loops: CDR1 SEHNR, CDR2 FQNEAQ (reference sequence). The CDR3 is 12 residues long. V lost 5 bases, J lost 8 bases, and 5 bases stayed unmatched. CDR3 sequence reads: CASSAGTAEAFF. DNA of the CDR3: TGTGCCAGCAGCGCGGGGACAGCGGAAGCTTTCTTT.

The rearrangement joins TRBV15 to TRBJ2-7; D unresolved. The ends were cut back, 1 base at V and 6 bases at J, with 25 bases in the middle. The germline V gene encodes CDR1 LNHNV and CDR2 YYDKDF (reference sequence). CDR3 length equals 18 residues. This CDR3 reads CATSRALQWVSPPGEQYF. CDR3 nucleotides: TGTGCCACCAGCAGAGCGTTACAGTGGGTTTCCCCGCCCGGCGAGCAGTACTTC.

In this sample, this clone turned up a few times. The gene calls are TRBV2 and TRBJ1-1; tentative D call: TRBD1 (5 bases). Per the germline V gene, CDR1 is SNHLY and CDR2 is FYNNEI. The CDR3 length is 14 residues. V was cut by 7 bases and J by 2 bases, with 14 bases left in between. CDR3 amino acids: CASTLQEGNTEAFF. The CDR3 bases are TGTGCCAGCACCTTACAGGAAGGCAACACTGAAGCTTTCTTT.

The CDR3 region is CASSLHGGDTEAFF. The CDR3 DNA reads as TGTGCCAGCAGTTTACATGGGGGGGACACTGAAGCTTTCTTT. The V call is TRBV28, the J call TRBJ1-1; maybe TRBD1 (5 bases). The CDR3 covers 14 residues. Germline-derived CDR1 and CDR2 are MDHEN and SYDVKM. Trimming took off 2 bases at V and 3 bases at J, with 10 bases between the two ends.

This sequence joins TRBV7-8 and TRBJ1-1; the match to TRBD1 covers 7 bases. Per the germline V gene, CDR1 is SGHVS and CDR2 is FQNEAQ. The CDR3 consists of 15 residues. With 5 bases clipped from V and 1 base from J, the junction kept 7 bases outside the gene matches. This chain's CDR3 is CASSDPTGSNTEAFF. DNA for the CDR3: TGTGCCAGCAGCGACCCGACAGGGTCGAACACTGAAGCTTTCTTT.

The chain combines TRBV11-2 with TRBJ2-5; tentative D call: TRBD1 (5 bases). The CDR3 has 17 residues. Trimming left V 2 bases short and J 1 base short, with 17 bases between. Looked up from germline, CDR1 is SGHAT and CDR2 is FQNNGV. The CDR3 loop is CASSLTLGVWGQETQYF. The DNA for the CDR3 is TGTGCCAGCAGCTTAACCTTAGGGGTCTGGGGCCAAGAGACCCAGTACTTC.

A remark on this clone: One junction end does not reproduce the germline sequence, and a read error may be involved. The chain has TRBV7-9 and TRBJ1-2; 8 nucleotides align to TRBD1. The CDR3 covers 13 residues. Per germline, CDR1 SEHNR and CDR2 FQNEAQ (reference sequence). CDR3 coding DNA: TGTTCCAGCAGCTCGACAGGGGCGGGTGGCTACACCTTC. Translated, it gives CSSSSTGAGGYTF.

The chain uses TRBV7-2 and TRBJ2-5; a weak D match, TRBD1 (6 bases). Germline V gives CDR1 SGHTA, CDR2 FQGNSA. With 5 bases removed from V and 3 bases from J, the gap between germline ends came to 10 bases. The CDR3 covers 13 residues. The CDR3 DNA reads TGTGCCAGCAGCCGAGACAGGAAAGAGACCCAGTACTTC. This codes for CASSRDRKETQYF.

The chain links TRBV9 to TRBJ1-1, with 7 nucleotides matching TRBD1. This CDR3 has 15 amino acids. V trimming: 2 bases; J trimming: 3 bases; junction bases outside the gene matches: 7. The germline gives CDR1 SGDLS, CDR2 YYNGEE. The CDR3: CASSVEWTGYTEAFF. In nucleotides, the CDR3 is TGTGCCAGCAGCGTCGAGTGGACAGGCTACACTGAAGCTTTCTTT.

The V and J genes are TRBV9 and TRBJ2-5, with 10 positions matching TRBD2. J lost 5 bases, V lost 4 bases, and 2 bases had no gene match. The CDR3 has 13 residues. Looked up from germline, CDR1 is SGDLS and CDR2 is YYNGEE. CDR3: CASSPSGGETQYF. CDR3 DNA: TGTGCCAGCAGCCCTAGCGGGGGTGAGACCCAGTACTTC.

This chain connects TRBV5-1 to TRBJ1-1, with D unclear. V was pared by 1 base and J by 1 base, with 11 bases between. This CDR3 has 15 amino acids. Germline CDR1 is SGHRS and CDR2 is YFSETQ. The CDR3 DNA is TGCGCCAGCAGCTTGTCCCCCGCAGGGAACACTGAAGCTTTCTTT. It translates to CASSLSPAGNTEAFF.

J is TRBJ2-7 and V is TRBV9; possibly TRBD1 for D (6 bases). The CDR3 is made up of 14 amino acids. Germline V gene sequence: CDR1 SGDLS, CDR2 YYNGEE. V was clipped by 0 bases and J by 3 bases, with 10 bases between them. DNA for the CDR3: TGTGCCAGCAGCGTAGAAGACAGGTACTACGAGCAGTACTTC. The encoded protein is CASSVEDRYYEQYF.

This chain uses TRBV7-9 with TRBJ1-2; D call uncertain. V lost 5 bases to trimming and J lost 2 bases, with 9 bases between them. Germline-derived CDR1 and CDR2 are SEHNR and FQNEAQ (reference sequence). CDR3 length: 13 residues. The CDR3 protein is CASSNFGNYGYTF. DNA of the CDR3: TGTGCCAGCAGCAACTTCGGGAACTATGGCTACACCTTC.

The V and J genes are TRBV10-1 and TRBJ2-7; maybe TRBD2 (5 bases). This CDR3 spans 15 amino acids. The V and J ends lost 3 bases and 0 bases respectively, with 12 bases between them. Germline lookup yields CDR1 WNHNN and CDR2 SYGVQD (reference sequence). The CDR3 nucleotides read TGCGCCAGCAGTGATCGGGGAGCGACCTCCTACGAGCAGTACTTC. Translating gives CASSDRGATSYEQYF.

The V and J genes are TRBV6-1 and TRBJ1-2, with a weak D call TRBD1 (6 bases). The germline V gene encodes CDR1 MNHNS and CDR2 SASEGT. There are 16 residues in the CDR3. Trimming removed 3 bases from V and 1 base from J, with 15 bases in between. CDR3 nucleotide sequence: TGTGCCAGCAGTGACCCCCGGGACACTATTAACTATGGCTACACCTTC. Translated, it gives CASSDPRDTINYGYTF.

The V and J genes are TRBV2 and TRBJ1-5; the D is unclear. CDR1 is SNHLY, CDR2 FYNNEI, per germline. V dropped 1 base and J dropped 3 bases, with 10 bases sitting between them. The CDR3 spans 15 residues. CDR3 DNA: TGTGCCAGCAGTGAAGACCGCCAGGCCAATCAGCCCCAGCATTTT. Translating it yields CASSEDRQANQPQHF. The full variable domain, with the rest looked up from reference TRBV2 and TRBJ1-5, is EPEVTQTPSHQVTQMGQEVILRCVPISNHLYFYWYRQILGQKVEFLVSFYNNEISEKSEIFDDQFSVERPDGSNFTLKIRSTKLEDSAMYFCASSEDRQANQPQHFGDGTRLSIL.

This clone was detected only once. The chain couples TRBV4-2 to TRBJ2-3; TRBD2 agrees at 7 bases. With 2 bases clipped from V and 3 bases from J, the junction kept 5 bases outside the gene matches. The CDR3 totals 15 residues. The germline gives CDR1 LGHNA, CDR2 YNFKEQ. The CDR3 loop reads CASSQRRGGTDTQYF. The CDR3 DNA is TGTGCCAGCAGCCAAAGACGGGGAGGGACAGATACGCAGTATTTT.

V and J are TRBV18 and TRBJ2-1; no clear D. Germline-derived CDR1 and CDR2 are KGHSH and LQKENI. Trimming took 3 bases from V and 14 from J, leaving 11 bases between them. There are 11 residues in the CDR3. The CDR3 nucleotides are TGTGCCAGCTCACCCGGAGTTGTAAAGTTCTTC. Translating gives CASSPGVVKFF.

The genes are TRBV4-3 and TRBJ1-5; a possible D gene is TRBD1 (6 bases). The germline V and J ends were trimmed by 1 base and 9 bases, with 10 bases remaining between them. Looked up from germline, CDR1 is LGHNA and CDR2 is YSLEER. The CDR3 runs to 13 residues. CDR3 sequence reads: CASSQVQGTPQHF. Here the CDR3 DNA reads TGCGCCAGCAGCCAAGTACAGGGAACGCCCCAGCATTTT.

This clone was observed a handful of times. This chain connects TRBV18 to TRBJ2-3; possible D gene TRBD2, 6 bases. This CDR3 comprises 15 residues. Per germline, CDR1 KGHSH and CDR2 LQKENI. V shed 2 bases and J shed 0 bases, with 9 bases lying between them. This CDR3 is CASSPVGGSTDTQYF. The CDR3 DNA follows: TGTGCCAGCTCACCAGTGGGGGGTAGCACAGATACGCAGTATTTT.

V and J are TRBV28 and TRBJ2-7; 8 bases map to TRBD2. The length of the CDR3 is 14 residues. With 5 bases clipped from V and 6 bases from J, the junction kept 9 bases outside the gene matches. The V gene's germline CDR1 is MDHEN and CDR2 SYDVKM. The DNA of the CDR3 is TGTGCCAGCAGTGTCCCGGGGGGGGCGTTCGAGCAGTACTTC. Its translation is CASSVPGGAFEQYF.

CDR3 DNA sequence: TGTGCCAGCAGTCACATACAGGGTGAGTGGACTGAAGCTTTCTTT. Residues: CASSHIQGEWTEAFF. This chain uses TRBV5-6 with TRBJ1-1, with a weak D call TRBD1 (6 bases). Trimming took off 5 bases at V and 5 bases at J, with 19 bases between the two ends. The CDR3 runs to 15 residues. The V gene's germline CDR1 is SGHDT and CDR2 YYEEEE. The whole variable domain, remainder taken from reference TRBV5-6 and TRBJ1-1, is DAGVTQSPTHLIKTRGQQVTLRCSPKSGHDTVSWYQQALGQGPQFIFQYYEEEERQRGNFPDRFSGHQFPNYSSELNVNALLLGDSALYLCASSHIQGEWTEAFFGQGTRLTVV.

The V call is TRBV11-2, the J call TRBJ1-2; 10 bases line up with TRBD1. The CDR3 contains 15 residues. Trimming took 4 bases from V and 2 from J; bases not matched to a gene: 4. The V gene's germline CDR1 is SGHAT and CDR2 FQNNGV. In DNA form, the CDR3 reads TGTGCCAGCAGCTCCCCGGACAGGGGGAACTATGGCTACACCTTC. Protein sequence: CASSSPDRGNYGYTF.

The V call is TRBV4-3, the J call TRBJ2-1; TRBD2 matches at 7 bases. The germline V gene has CDR1 LGHNA and CDR2 YSLEER. V trimming: 1 base; J trimming: 2 bases; junction bases outside the gene matches: 2. The CDR3 is 15 residues long. The CDR3 spells CASSQVSGPYNEQFF. The CDR3 nucleotides are TGCGCCAGCAGCCAAGTTAGCGGGCCCTACAATGAGCAGTTCTTC.

V and J are TRBV25-1 and TRBJ2-7, with 10 bases aligning to TRBD2. CDR1 is MGHDK and CDR2 is SYGVNS in the germline V gene. The CDR3 length is 14 residues. Germline trimming cut 2 bases from V and 7 bases from J; bases unmatched to any gene: 5. This chain's CDR3 is CASSEPLAGAEQYF. DNA of the CDR3: TGTGCCAGCAGTGAACCCCTAGCGGGGGCTGAGCAGTACTTC.